This TCR beta chain was profiled in a study of blood T cell repertoires in COVID-19. Across the study: The study drew acute and convalescent COVID-19 samples from the United States, Italy and Spain. T cells, B-cell-depleted T cells, or PBMCs provided the cDNA or gDNA that served as material.

Per the original data handling: Counts of nucleated cells, estimated from reference gene primer amplification, were obtained. The repertoire was sequenced with immunoSEQ multiplex PCR; TCRdb's copy has only in-frame clones and lacks some. V, J and clone size were drawn from that table, and D and trimming were deduced from the DNA. The sample consists of 250,000 to 350,000 clones, about nine tenths of them appearing once. Sequencing used peripheral blood. The TCR was taken from a woman aged 40-49 years who had recovered from COVID-19.

The CDR3 DNA reads TGCGCCAGCAGCTTGGGTGAGGCAATGGGTGAAGCTTTCTTT. This codes for CASSLGEAMGEAFF. The V and J genes are TRBV5-1 and TRBJ1-1; D is ambiguous. Germline assignment: CDR1 SGHRS and CDR2 YFSETQ. V was shortened by 0 bases and J by 7 bases, with 13 bases between the two germline ends. The CDR3 covers 14 residues.